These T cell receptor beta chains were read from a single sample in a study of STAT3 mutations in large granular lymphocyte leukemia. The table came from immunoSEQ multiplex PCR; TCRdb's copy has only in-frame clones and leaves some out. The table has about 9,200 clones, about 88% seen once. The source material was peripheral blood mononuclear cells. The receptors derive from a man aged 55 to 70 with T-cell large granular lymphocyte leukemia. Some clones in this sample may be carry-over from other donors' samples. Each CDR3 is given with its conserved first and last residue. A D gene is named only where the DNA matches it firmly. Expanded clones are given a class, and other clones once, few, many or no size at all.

TGTGCCATCAGTGAGTTCGTCGGGGGTCGGTCTAGCACAGATACGCAGTATTTT,CAISEFVGGRSSTDTQYF,-,TRBV10-3,TRBJ2-3,-
TGTGCCAGTAGGACAGGCGGCACTGAAGCTTTCTTT,CASRTGGTEAFF,TRBD1,TRBV28,TRBJ1-1,-
TGTGCCAGCAGTTCGAACTCTTGGGGCGAGCTATCCTACGAGCAGTACTTC,CASSSNSWGELSYEQYF,-,TRBV28,TRBJ2-7,-
TGTGCCAGCAGTTCCCAGACCCCAATGGGAAACTATGGCTACACCTTC,CASSSQTPMGNYGYTF,-,TRBV6-5,TRBJ1-2,-
TGTGCCAGCAGTTCCCACTCATCTAGCACAGATACGCAGTATTTT,CASSSHSSSTDTQYF,-,TRBV6-6,TRBJ2-3,-
TGCGCCAGCAGCTTGGACAGGGTCGATGAGACCCAGTACTTC,CASSLDRVDETQYF,-,TRBV5-1,TRBJ2-5,-
TGTGCCAGCAGCCCCTGGGTAGATAGCAATCAGCCCCAGCATTTT,CASSPWVDSNQPQHF,-,TRBV7-2,TRBJ1-5,-
TGTGCCAGCAGCTTAGAGCTTTCTAGGGACTACGAGCAGTACTTC,CASSLELSRDYEQYF,-,TRBV11-3,TRBJ2-7,-
TGTGCCAGCAGCTTAGTTCGGACAGTTTACAATGAGCAGTTCTTC,CASSLVRTVYNEQFF,-,TRBV7-6,TRBJ2-1,-
TGTGCCAGCGGAACAAAAAGCGGGAGTGGCGAGCAGTACTTC,CASGTKSGSGEQYF,TRBD2,TRBV13,TRBJ2-7,-
TGTGCCAGCTCCCCTGGACAGGGGGCGGGAGGGGCCAACGTCCTGACTTTC,CASSPGQGAGGANVLTF,TRBD1,TRBV18,TRBJ2-6,-
TGTGCCAGCTCAGTCCCGGGACAGGGGGCATCTGGAAACACCATATATTTT,CASSVPGQGASGNTIYF,TRBD1,TRBV18,TRBJ1-3,-
TGTGCCATCACCCGGGACAGGGAATCCTACGAGCAGTACTTC,CAITRDRESYEQYF,TRBD1,TRBV10-3,TRBJ2-7,-
TGTGCCAGCTCGGGCGGCGGTGGGAGCACAGATACGCAGTATTTT,CASSGGGGSTDTQYF,-,TRBV7-9,TRBJ2-3,-
TGTGCCAGCGGGGACGGCTCCTACGAGCAGTACTTC,CASGDGSYEQYF,-,TRBV7-9,TRBJ2-7,-
TGTGCCAGCAGTCCGAACACAGATACGCAGTATTTT,CASSPNTDTQYF,-,TRBV7-3,TRBJ2-3,-
TGTGCCAGTAGACAGGCTAGCGGGAGCTCCTACGAGCAGTACTTC,CASRQASGSSYEQYF,TRBD2,TRBV19,TRBJ2-7,few
TGTGCCAGCAGCTTATGGGGGACGACTAGCACAGATACGCAGTATTTT,CASSLWGTTSTDTQYF,-,TRBV7-2,TRBJ2-3,-
TGTGCCAGCGGGGCAGGCCCTCTGAACACTGAAGCTTTCTTT,CASGAGPLNTEAFF,-,TRBV28,TRBJ1-1,-
TGCAGTGCTAGCCCCTACAATGAGCAGTTCTTC,CSASPYNEQFF,-,TRBV20-1,TRBJ2-1,-
TGTGCCAGCCATAGCGGCCAGAGCTCCTACGAGCAGTACTTC,CASHSGQSSYEQYF,-,TRBV6-1,TRBJ2-7,-
TGTGCCAGCAGTGGCTTGGGGGTGAACACCGGGGAGCTGTTTTTT,CASSGLGVNTGELFF,-,TRBV25-1,TRBJ2-2,-
TGTGCCAGCTCACTCCAGGGCAGCTATGGCTACACCTTC,CASSLQGSYGYTF,-,TRBV5-6,TRBJ1-2,-
TGCGCCAGCAGCCAAGGAAGAGTGGGGGAGCAGTTCTTC,CASSQGRVGEQFF,-,TRBV4-1,TRBJ2-1,-
TGTGCCAGGGGGACAAAAGGTAGCAATCAGCCCCAGCATTTT,CARGTKGSNQPQHF,-,TRBV6-4,TRBJ1-5,-
TGTGCCAGCAGCTCCAGGGGGCAGGTGGCTGAAGCTTTCTTT,CASSSRGQVAEAFF,TRBD1,TRBV7-8,TRBJ1-1,-
TGTGCCTGGAAGGCCTCTGGAAACACCATATATTTT,CAWKASGNTIYF,-,TRBV30,TRBJ1-3,-
TGTGCCAGCAGACCCGACAGGAACTCGGAGACCCAGTACTTC,CASRPDRNSETQYF,-,TRBV2,TRBJ2-5,-
TGTGCCAGCTTTGTTGAGGATACTAGCACAGATACGCAGTATTTT,CASFVEDTSTDTQYF,-,TRBV2,TRBJ2-3,-
TGTGCCAGCAGTAACGGACAGGGCCAGAGGGGGACCCAGTACTTC,CASSNGQGQRGTQYF,TRBD1,TRBV2,TRBJ2-5,-
TGTGCCAGCAGCTGGTCGGGGCACTACGAGCAGTACTTC,CASSWSGHYEQYF,-,TRBV5-4,TRBJ2-7,-
TGTGCCAGCAGCTTCCTAAGGGGGCTCGACTATGGCTACACCTTC,CASSFLRGLDYGYTF,TRBD1,TRBV7-9,TRBJ1-2,-
TGTGCCAGCAGTGGGAACACCGGGGAGCTGTTTTTT,CASSGNTGELFF,-,TRBV27,TRBJ2-2,-
TGTGCCAGCAGTTTATCGATTGGCAGGGGGCGCGGAAACACCATATATTTT,CASSLSIGRGRGNTIYF,TRBD1,TRBV27,TRBJ1-3,-
TGTGCCAGCAGCCCGGCCTTGACAGGGAGGGACACCATATATTTT,CASSPALTGRDTIYF,TRBD1,TRBV27,TRBJ1-3,once
TGTGCCAGCAGTGCCTCGGGACAGGTCTATGGCTACACCTTC,CASSASGQVYGYTF,TRBD1,TRBV28,TRBJ1-2,once
TGTGCCAGCAGCAAAGACTCCGGGACAACTAACTATGGCTACACCTTC,CASSKDSGTTNYGYTF,-,TRBV21-1,TRBJ1-2,-
TGTGCCACCAGCAGAGAATCCCGGGGGCAGTTCTTC,CATSRESRGQFF,-,TRBV15,TRBJ2-1,-
TGTGCCAGCAGCGCAGGTTTTCTGACTAGCGGGGACGAGCAGTACTTC,CASSAGFLTSGDEQYF,TRBD2,TRBV9,TRBJ2-7,-
TGTGCCAGCAGCCCAGGAGGGTCAGGGGGGGATTTTGTCAGCCCTGAAGCTTTCTTT,CASSPGGSGGDFVSPEAFF,TRBD1,TRBV7-9,TRBJ1-1,-
TGTGCCAGCAGACCTACTAGAGACACCGGGGAGCTGTTTTTT,CASRPTRDTGELFF,-,TRBV6-6,TRBJ2-2,once
TGTGCCAGCAGTTACTCTGGCAGGGGTTCCACAGATACGCAGTATTTT,CASSYSGRGSTDTQYF,-,TRBV6-5,TRBJ2-3,few